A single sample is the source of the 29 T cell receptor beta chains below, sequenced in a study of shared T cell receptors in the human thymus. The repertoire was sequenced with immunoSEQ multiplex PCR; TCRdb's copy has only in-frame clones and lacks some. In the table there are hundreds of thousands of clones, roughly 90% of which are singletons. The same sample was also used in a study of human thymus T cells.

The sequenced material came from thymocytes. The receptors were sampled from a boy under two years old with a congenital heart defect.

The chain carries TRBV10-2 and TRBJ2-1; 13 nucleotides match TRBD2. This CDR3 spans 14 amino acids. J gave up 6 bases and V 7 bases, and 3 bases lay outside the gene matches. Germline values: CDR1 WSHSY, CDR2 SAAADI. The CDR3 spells CASMGLAGRNEQFF. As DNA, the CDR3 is TGCGCCAGCATGGGACTAGCGGGGCGCAATGAGCAGTTCTTC.

CDR3 nucleotides: TGTGCCAGCAGCTTAGGGGGACTAGCCTACAATGAGCAGTTCTTC. Its protein product is CASSLGGLAYNEQFF. V usage is TRBV11-2 and J usage is TRBJ2-1, with TRBD2 matching 8 bases. With V trimmed by 1 base and J by 2 bases, 1 base remained unmatched. CDR3 size: 15 residues. Germline assignment: CDR1 SGHAT and CDR2 FQNNGV.

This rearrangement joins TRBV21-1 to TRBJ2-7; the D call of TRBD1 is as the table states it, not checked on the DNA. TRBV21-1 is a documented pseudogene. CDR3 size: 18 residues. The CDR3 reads CASSKALGGAGRSYEQYF. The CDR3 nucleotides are TGTGCCAGCAGCAAAGCGCTTGGTGGCGCAGGGCGCTCCTACGAGCAGTACTTC.

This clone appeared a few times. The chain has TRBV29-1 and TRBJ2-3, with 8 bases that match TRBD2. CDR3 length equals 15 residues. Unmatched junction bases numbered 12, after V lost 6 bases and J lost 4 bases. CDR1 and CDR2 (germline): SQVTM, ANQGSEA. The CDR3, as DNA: TGCAGCGTGACCGGGACTAGACGAAATGCAGATACGCAGTATTTT. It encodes CSVTGTRRNADTQYF.

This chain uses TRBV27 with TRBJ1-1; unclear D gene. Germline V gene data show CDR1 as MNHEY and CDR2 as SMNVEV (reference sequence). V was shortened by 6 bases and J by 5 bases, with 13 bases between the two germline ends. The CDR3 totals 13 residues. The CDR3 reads CASSTGAGTEAFF. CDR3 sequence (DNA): TGTGCCAGCAGCACCGGTGCGGGGACTGAAGCTTTCTTT.

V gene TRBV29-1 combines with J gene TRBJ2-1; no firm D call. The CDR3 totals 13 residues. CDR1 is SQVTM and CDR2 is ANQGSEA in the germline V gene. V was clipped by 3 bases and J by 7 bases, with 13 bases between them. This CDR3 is CSVDPNNPNEQFF. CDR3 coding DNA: TGCAGCGTTGACCCCAACAACCCGAATGAGCAGTTCTTC.

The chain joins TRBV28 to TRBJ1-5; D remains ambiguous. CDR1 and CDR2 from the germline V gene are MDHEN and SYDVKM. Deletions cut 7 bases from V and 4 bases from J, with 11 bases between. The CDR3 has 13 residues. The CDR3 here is CASTQEQNQPQHF. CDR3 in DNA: TGTGCCAGCACCCAGGAACAAAATCAGCCCCAGCATTTT.

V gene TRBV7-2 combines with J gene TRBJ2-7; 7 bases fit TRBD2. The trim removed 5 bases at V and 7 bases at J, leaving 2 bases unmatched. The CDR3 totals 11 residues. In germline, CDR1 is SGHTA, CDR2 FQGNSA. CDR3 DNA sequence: TGTGCCAGCAGCCAAGCGGGGGAGCAGTACTTC. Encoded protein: CASSQAGEQYF.

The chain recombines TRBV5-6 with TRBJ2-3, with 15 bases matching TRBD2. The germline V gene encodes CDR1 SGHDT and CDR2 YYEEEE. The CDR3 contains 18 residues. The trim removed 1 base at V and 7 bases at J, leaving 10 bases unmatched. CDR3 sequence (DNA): TGTGCCAGCAGCTTGCTGGGACTAGCGGGAGGTGGTAGGTATACGCAGTATTTT. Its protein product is CASSLLGLAGGGRYTQYF.

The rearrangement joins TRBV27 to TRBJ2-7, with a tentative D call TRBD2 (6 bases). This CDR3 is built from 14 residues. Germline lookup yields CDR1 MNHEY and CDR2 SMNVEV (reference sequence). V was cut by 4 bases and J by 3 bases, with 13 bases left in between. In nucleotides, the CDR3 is TGTGCCAGCAGTTCCCTTCTTAGCGGCTACGAGCAGTACTTC. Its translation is CASSSLLSGYEQYF.

The CDR3 coding sequence is TGTGCCAGCAGCTTACTGGGACTAGCGGGAGGATACGAGCAGTACTTC. Amino acids: CASSLLGLAGGYEQYF. The gene calls are TRBV5-8 and TRBJ2-7; 15 nucleotides agree with TRBD2. Germline CDR1 reads SGHTS; CDR2 reads YDEGEE. CDR3 length: 16 amino acids. V was pared by 2 bases and J by 4 bases, with 4 bases of the junction left unmatched.

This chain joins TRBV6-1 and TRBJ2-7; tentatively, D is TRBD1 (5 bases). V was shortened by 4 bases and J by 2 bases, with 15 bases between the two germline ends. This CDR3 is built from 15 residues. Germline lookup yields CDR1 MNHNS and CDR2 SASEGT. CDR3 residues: CASSVAVGAAYEQYF. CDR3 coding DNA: TGTGCCAGCAGTGTGGCAGTAGGGGCTGCCTACGAGCAGTACTTC.

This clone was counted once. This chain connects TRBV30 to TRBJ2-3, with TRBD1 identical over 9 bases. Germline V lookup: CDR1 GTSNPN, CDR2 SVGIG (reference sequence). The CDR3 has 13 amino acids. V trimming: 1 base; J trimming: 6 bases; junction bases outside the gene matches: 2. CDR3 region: CAWSDRGQDTQYF. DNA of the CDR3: TGTGCCTGGAGTGACAGGGGGCAGGATACGCAGTATTTT.

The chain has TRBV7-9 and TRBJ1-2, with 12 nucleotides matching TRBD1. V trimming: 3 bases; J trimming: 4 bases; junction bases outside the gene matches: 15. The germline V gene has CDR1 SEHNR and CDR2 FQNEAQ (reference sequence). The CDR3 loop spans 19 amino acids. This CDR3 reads CASSFWQGDRGLKGYGYTF. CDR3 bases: TGTGCCAGCAGCTTTTGGCAGGGGGACAGGGGGCTTAAAGGCTATGGCTACACCTTC.

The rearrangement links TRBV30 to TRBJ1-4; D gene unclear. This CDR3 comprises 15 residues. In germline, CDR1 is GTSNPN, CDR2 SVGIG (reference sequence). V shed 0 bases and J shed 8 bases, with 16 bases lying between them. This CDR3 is CAWSVSGSLGEKLFF. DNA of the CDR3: TGTGCCTGGAGTGTAAGCGGGTCCCTTGGCGAAAAACTGTTTTTT. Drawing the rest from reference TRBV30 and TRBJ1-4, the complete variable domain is SQTIHQWPATLVQPVGSPLSLECTVEGTSNPNLYWYRQAAGRGLQLLFYSVGIGQISSEVPQNLSASRPQDRQFILSSKKLLLSDSGFYLCAWSVSGSLGEKLFFGSGTQLSVL.

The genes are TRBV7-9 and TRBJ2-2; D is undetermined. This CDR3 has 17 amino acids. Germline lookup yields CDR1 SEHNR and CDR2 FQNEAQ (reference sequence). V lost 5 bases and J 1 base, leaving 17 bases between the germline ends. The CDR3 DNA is TGTGCCAGCAGCCCCCGTGTCCCCGGAGAGAACACCGGGGAGCTGTTTTTT. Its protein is CASSPRVPGENTGELFF.

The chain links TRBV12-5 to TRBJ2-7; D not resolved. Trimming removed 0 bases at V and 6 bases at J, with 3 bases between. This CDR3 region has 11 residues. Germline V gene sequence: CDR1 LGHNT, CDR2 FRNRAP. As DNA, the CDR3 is TGTGCTAGTGGTTTGGTCTCCGAGCAGTACTTC. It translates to CASGLVSEQYF.

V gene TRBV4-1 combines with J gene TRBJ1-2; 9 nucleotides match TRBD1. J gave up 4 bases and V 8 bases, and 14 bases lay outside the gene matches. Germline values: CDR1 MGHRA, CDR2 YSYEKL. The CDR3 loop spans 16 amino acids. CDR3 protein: CASSLLMTGGSYGYTF. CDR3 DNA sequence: TGCGCCAGCTCCCTCCTTATGACAGGGGGATCCTATGGCTACACCTTC.

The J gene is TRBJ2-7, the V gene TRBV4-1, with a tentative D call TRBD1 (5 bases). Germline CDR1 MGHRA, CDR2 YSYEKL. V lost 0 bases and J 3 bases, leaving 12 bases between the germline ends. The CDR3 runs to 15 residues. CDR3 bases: TGCGCCAGCAGCCAAGAACCACGTCAGGGCTACGAGCAGTACTTC. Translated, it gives CASSQEPRQGYEQYF.

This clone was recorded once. CDR3 region: CASSMASGSNEQFF. The CDR3 DNA reads TGTGCCAGTAGTATGGCTAGCGGGAGTAATGAGCAGTTCTTC. The V gene is TRBV19, the J gene TRBJ2-1; 10 bases are a match to TRBD2. V shed 3 bases and J 7 bases; nucleotides not matched to a gene: 3. Germline CDR1 LNHDA, CDR2 SQIVND (reference sequence). There are 14 residues in the CDR3.

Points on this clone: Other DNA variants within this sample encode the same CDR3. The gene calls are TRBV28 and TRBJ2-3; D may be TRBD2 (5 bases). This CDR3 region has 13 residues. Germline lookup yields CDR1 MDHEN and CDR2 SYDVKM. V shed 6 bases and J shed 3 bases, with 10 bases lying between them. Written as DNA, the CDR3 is TGTGCCAGCAGCCCTGGCGGGACAGATACGCAGTATTTT. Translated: CASSPGGTDTQYF.

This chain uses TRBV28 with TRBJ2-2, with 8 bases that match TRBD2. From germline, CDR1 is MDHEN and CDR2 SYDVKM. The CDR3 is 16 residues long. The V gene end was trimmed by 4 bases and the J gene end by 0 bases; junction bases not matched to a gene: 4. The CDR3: CASSSTSGPNTGELFF. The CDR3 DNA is TGTGCCAGCAGTTCAACTAGCGGCCCGAACACCGGGGAGCTGTTTTTT.

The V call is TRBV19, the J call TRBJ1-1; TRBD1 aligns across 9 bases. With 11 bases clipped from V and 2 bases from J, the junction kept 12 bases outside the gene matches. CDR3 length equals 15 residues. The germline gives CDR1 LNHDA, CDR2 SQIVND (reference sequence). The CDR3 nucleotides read TGTGCCTGCCGGGCCCGGGACAGGGCTAACACTGAAGCTTTCTTT. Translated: CACRARDRANTEAFF.

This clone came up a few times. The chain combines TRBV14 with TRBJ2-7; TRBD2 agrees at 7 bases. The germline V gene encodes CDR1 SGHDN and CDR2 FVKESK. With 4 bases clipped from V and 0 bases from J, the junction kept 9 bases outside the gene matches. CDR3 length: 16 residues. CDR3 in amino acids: CASSPPQRGSSYEQYF. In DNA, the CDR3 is TGTGCCAGCAGCCCTCCCCAGCGGGGAAGCTCCTACGAGCAGTACTTC.

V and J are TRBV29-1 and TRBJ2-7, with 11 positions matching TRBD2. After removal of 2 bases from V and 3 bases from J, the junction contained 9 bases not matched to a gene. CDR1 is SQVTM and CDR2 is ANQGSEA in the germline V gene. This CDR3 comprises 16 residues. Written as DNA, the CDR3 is TGCAGCGTTGAAACGGTTGCCCTAGCGGGGGGCTACGAGCAGTACTTC. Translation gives CSVETVALAGGYEQYF.

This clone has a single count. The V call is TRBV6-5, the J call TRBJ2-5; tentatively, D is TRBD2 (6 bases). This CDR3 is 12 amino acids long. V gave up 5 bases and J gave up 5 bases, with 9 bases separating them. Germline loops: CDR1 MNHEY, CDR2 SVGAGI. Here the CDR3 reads CASSPRGETQYF. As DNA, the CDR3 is TGTGCCAGCAGTCCGCGGGGCGAGACCCAGTACTTC.

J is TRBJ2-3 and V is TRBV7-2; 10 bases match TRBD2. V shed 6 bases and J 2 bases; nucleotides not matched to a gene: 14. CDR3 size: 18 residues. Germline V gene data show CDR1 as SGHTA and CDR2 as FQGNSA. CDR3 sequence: CASSHKPGLAHHTDTQYF. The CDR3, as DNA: TGTGCCAGCAGTCATAAACCGGGACTAGCGCACCACACAGATACGCAGTATTTT.

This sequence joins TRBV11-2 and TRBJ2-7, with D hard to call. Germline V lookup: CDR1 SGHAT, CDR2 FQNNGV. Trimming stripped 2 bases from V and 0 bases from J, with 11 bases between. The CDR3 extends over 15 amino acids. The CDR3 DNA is TGTGCCAGCAGCTTATTTCCCCTTAGCTCCTACGAGCAGTACTTC. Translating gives CASSLFPLSSYEQYF. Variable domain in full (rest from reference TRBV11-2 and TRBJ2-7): EAGVAQSPRYKIIEKRQSVAFWCNPISGHATLYWYQQILGQGPKLLIQFQNNGVVDDSQLPKDRFSAERLKGVDSTLKIQPAKLEDSAVYLCASSLFPLSSYEQYFGPGTRLTVT.

In DNA, the CDR3 is TGTGCCTGGAGTGTAGCCCGATACTCTGGAAACACCATATATTTT. Protein sequence: CAWSVARYSGNTIYF. The rearrangement uses TRBV30 and TRBJ1-3; D is ambiguous. CDR1 GTSNPN and CDR2 SVGIG come from the germline V gene (reference sequence). The CDR3 consists of 15 residues. The ends were cut back, 0 bases at V and 0 bases at J, with 9 bases in the middle.